This is a list of T cell receptor beta chains from one sample in a study of T cells in Graves' hyperthyroidism and ophthalmopathy. Each CDR3 protein gets one entry after TCRdb re-called the multiplex PCR reads with MiXCR. The sample yields about 200,000 distinct CDR3 sequences, about a sixth seen once. The specimen was blood. The source of these receptors is a man aged 45-60 years with Graves' hyperthyroidism. The CDR3 runs from the conserved cysteine through the conserved F or W. The D gene is left open where the match is weak. Rows may omit the clone size; those that give it use once, few, many or a size class.

D: -; size: many; V: TRBV7-2; J: TRBJ2-5; CDR3: CASSSQRETQYF; DNA: TGTGCCAGCAGCTCACAGAGGGAGACCCAGTACTTC
D: -; size: few; V: TRBV5-4; J: TRBJ1-5; CDR3: CASSLWGRNQPQHF; DNA: TGTGCCAGCAGCTTGTGGGGGCGAAATCAGCCCCAGCATTTT
D: -; size: -; V: TRBV7-9; J: TRBJ2-1; CDR3: CASSLTGTRYLPSYNEQFF; DNA: TGTGCCAGCAGTCTTACGGGGACTCGGTACCTGCCCTCCTACAATGAGCAGTTCTTC
D: TRBD1; size: -; V: TRBV2; J: TRBJ2-7; CDR3: CASYRDRDGYEQYF; DNA: TGTGCCAGTTACCGGGACAGGGATGGCTACGAGCAGTACTTC
D: -; size: many; V: TRBV2; J: TRBJ2-7; CDR3: CASSEVIYEQYF; DNA: TGTGCCAGCAGTGAGGTGATCTACGAGCAGTACTTC
D: -; size: many; V: TRBV18; J: TRBJ1-6; CDR3: CASSSDRVPHSPLHF; DNA: TGTGCCAGCTCATCCGACCGGGTTCCCCATTCACCCCTCCACTTT
D: TRBD1; size: -; V: TRBV5-8; J: TRBJ1-5; CDR3: CASSPRRDRVFRPQHF; DNA: TGTGCCAGCAGCCCGCGGAGGGACAGGGTATTTCGGCCCCAGCATTTT
D: -; size: -; V: TRBV5-1; J: TRBJ2-7; CDR3: CASSLGTYTYEQYF; DNA: TGCGCCAGCAGCTTGGGGACTTATACCTACGAGCAGTACTTC
D: -; size: many; V: TRBV28; J: TRBJ1-1; CDR3: CASRRSGFSTQGTEAFF; DNA: TGTGCCAGCAGGAGAAGCGGATTCTCCACCCAAGGCACTGAAGCTTTCTTT
D: -; size: many; V: TRBV6-2/TRBV6-3; J: TRBJ1-4; CDR3: CASSPGQSGGTNEKLFF; DNA: TGTGCCAGCAGTCCCGGACAGTCTGGAGGGACAAATGAAAAACTGTTTTTT
D: TRBD1; size: -; V: TRBV4-2; J: TRBJ1-5; CDR3: CASSQGTGYNQPQHF; DNA: TGTGCCAGCAGCCAAGGGACAGGCTACAATCAGCCCCAGCATTTT
D: TRBD1; size: many; V: TRBV28; J: TRBJ1-2; CDR3: CASRGTGDYGYTF; DNA: TGTGCCAGCAGGGGAACAGGGGATTATGGCTACACCTTC
D: -; size: many; V: TRBV19; J: TRBJ2-2; CDR3: CASSTRLDTGELFF; DNA: TGTGCCAGTAGTACTCGGTTGGACACCGGGGAGCTGTTTTTT
D: -; size: many; V: TRBV6-1; J: TRBJ2-3; CDR3: CASSENLRTDTQYF; DNA: TGTGCCAGCAGTGAAAATCTGCGCACAGATACGCAGTATTTT
D: -; size: many; V: TRBV12-3/TRBV12-4; J: TRBJ2-3; CDR3: CASSSGLSTDTQYF; DNA: TGTGCCAGCAGTTCGGGACTGTCCACAGATACGCAGTATTTT
D: -; size: -; V: TRBV7-9; J: TRBJ1-3; CDR3: CASSNLFSGNTIYF; DNA: TGTGCCAGCAGTAACCTATTCTCTGGAAACACCATATATTTT
D: -; size: few; V: TRBV6-1; J: TRBJ2-4; CDR3: CASSPGPLLGTAKNIQYF; DNA: TGTGCCAGCAGCCCGGGACCCCTGCTTGGTACAGCCAAAAACATTCAGTACTTC
D: -; size: many; V: TRBV19; J: TRBJ2-1; CDR3: CASSLTTGQRNEQFF; DNA: TGTGCCAGTAGTTTGACGACAGGTCAGAGGAATGAGCAGTTCTTC
D: -; size: many; V: TRBV3-1; J: TRBJ2-5; CDR3: CASSQKLGGTQYF; DNA: TGTGCCAGCAGCCAAAAACTAGGCGGGACCCAGTACTTC
D: -; size: many; V: TRBV12-3/TRBV12-4; J: TRBJ2-7; CDR3: CASRGRKSHEQYF; DNA: TGTGCCAGCAGGGGACGGAAAAGCCACGAGCAGTACTTC
D: -; size: -; V: TRBV5-1; J: TRBJ2-2; CDR3: CASSLDRSGTGELFF; DNA: TGCGCCAGCAGCTTGGACAGGAGCGGCACCGGGGAGCTGTTTTTT
D: -; size: many; V: TRBV12-3/TRBV12-4; J: TRBJ2-3; CDR3: CASSLFIGDTQYF; DNA: TGTGCCAGCAGTTTATTCATAGGAGATACGCAGTATTTT
D: -; size: -; V: TRBV30; J: TRBJ2-3; CDR3: CAWRPRRVISTDTQYF; DNA: TGTGCCTGGAGGCCCCGGCGCGTAATCAGCACAGATACGCAGTATTTT
D: -; size: many; V: TRBV11-2; J: TRBJ1-2; CDR3: CASSLDSRGFGGYTF; DNA: TGTGCCAGCAGCTTAGATTCCAGGGGATTTGGTGGCTACACCTTC
D: -; size: many; V: TRBV12-3/TRBV12-4; J: TRBJ2-2; CDR3: CASSSQGYTGELFF; DNA: TGTGCCAGCAGTTCACAGGGTTACACCGGGGAGCTGTTTTTT
D: TRBD1; size: -; V: TRBV6-2/TRBV6-3; J: TRBJ1-2; CDR3: CATGTGAGYTF; DNA: TGTGCCACCGGGACAGGGGCTGGCTACACCTTC
D: TRBD1; size: many; V: TRBV7-2; J: TRBJ1-2; CDR3: CASSLTTGVGYTF; DNA: TGTGCCAGCAGCTTAACGACAGGGGTAGGCTACACCTTC
D: -; size: -; V: TRBV10-3; J: TRBJ2-2; CDR3: CAISRGNGELFF; DNA: TGTGCCATCAGTCGGGGAAATGGGGAACTGTTTTTT
D: TRBD2; size: many; V: TRBV2; J: TRBJ2-2; CDR3: CASRGLAGKNIGELFF; DNA: TGTGCCAGCAGGGGACTAGCGGGGAAGAACATCGGGGAGCTGTTTTTT
D: -; size: many; V: TRBV20-1; J: TRBJ2-7; CDR3: CSANTGTEQYF; DNA: TGCAGTGCGAATACAGGGACCGAGCAGTACTTC
D: TRBD1; size: many; V: TRBV5-1; J: TRBJ2-2; CDR3: CATEQGGTGELFF; DNA: TGCGCCACGGAACAGGGGGGCACCGGGGAGCTGTTTTTT
D: TRBD2; size: few; V: TRBV6-5; J: TRBJ2-2; CDR3: CASSYSPSGIANGELFF; DNA: TGTGCCAGCAGTTACTCCCCTAGCGGGATTGCAAACGGGGAGCTGTTTTTT
D: -; size: many; V: TRBV30; J: TRBJ1-5; CDR3: CAWSVGYNQPQHF; DNA: TGTGCCTGGAGTGTTGGGTACAATCAGCCCCAGCATTTT
D: -; size: many; V: TRBV28; J: TRBJ2-7; CDR3: CASSFDREPLEQYF; DNA: TGTGCCAGCAGTTTCGACCGGGAACCACTCGAGCAGTACTTC
D: TRBD1; size: -; V: TRBV7-2; J: TRBJ1-2; CDR3: CASSSTGRSYGYTF; DNA: TGTGCCAGCAGCTCGACAGGGAGGTCCTATGGCTACACCTTC
D: TRBD1; size: -; V: TRBV24-1; J: TRBJ2-7; CDR3: CATSDPGQRHEQYF; DNA: TGTGCCACCAGTGACCCGGGACAGCGCCACGAGCAGTACTTC
D: -; size: -; V: TRBV20-1; J: TRBJ1-5; CDR3: CSARDFMTLQEISNQPQHF; DNA: TGCAGTGCTAGAGATTTTATGACACTACAAGAAATTAGCAATCAGCCCCAGCATTTT
D: -; size: -; V: TRBV7-2; J: TRBJ1-3; CDR3: CASSSGQPGNTIYF; DNA: TGTGCCAGCAGCTCAGGACAGCCCGGAAACACCATATATTTT
D: -; size: many; V: TRBV20-1; J: TRBJ2-3; CDR3: CSARTRGDTQYF; DNA: TGCAGTGCTAGGACCAGGGGAGATACGCAGTATTTT
D: TRBD1; size: -; V: TRBV5-6; J: TRBJ2-7; CDR3: CASSFGDAGTGFYEQYF; DNA: TGTGCCAGCAGCTTCGGGGATGCCGGGACAGGGTTCTACGAGCAGTACTTC